One and the same sample provided the 30 T cell receptor beta chains below, sequenced in a study of regulatory T cells in long-lasting Graves disease. The time point is: newly diagnosed GD, antithyroid drugs for less than 3 months. PBMC RNA served as the TCR library source. Investigators prepared the TCR beta libraries by applying iRepertoire HTBI primers and Arm-PCR of CDR3 regions. TCRdb re-called the multiplex PCR reads through MiXCR, storing one row per CDR3 protein. The sample carries roughly 610,000 distinct CDR3 sequences, about 16% recorded once. The data also belong to a second study, concerning T cells in Graves' hyperthyroidism and ophthalmopathy.

The specimen comprised peripheral blood mononuclear cells (PBMCs), sampled at new diagnosis, from a patient treated with antithyroid drugs. All receptors derive from a man aged 18-30 years with Graves disease.

The chain couples TRBV10-3 to TRBJ2-7; a possible D gene is TRBD1 (6 bases). V gave up 3 bases and J gave up 0 bases, with 15 bases separating them. The CDR3 loop spans 16 amino acids. Germline V lookup: CDR1 ENHRY, CDR2 SYGVKD. CDR3 bases: TGTGCCATCAGTGAACGGACGGGACACCCCTCCTACGAGCAGTACTTC. As protein: CAISERTGHPSYEQYF.

CDR3: CASSPGGPGAGELFF. The CDR3 nucleotides read TGTGCCAGCAGCCCCGGAGGGCCGGGCGCCGGGGAGCTGTTTTTT. The V call is TRBV7-9, the J call TRBJ2-2; D possibly corresponds to TRBD2 (6 bases). V was shortened by 5 bases and J by 6 bases, with 16 bases between the two germline ends. The CDR3 has 15 residues. Germline V gene lookup returns CDR1 SEHNR and CDR2 FQNEAQ (reference sequence).

This clonotype was seen a handful of times. The chain recombines TRBV20-1 with TRBJ2-1; perhaps TRBD2 as D (5 bases). The germline V gene has CDR1 DFQATT and CDR2 SNEGSKA (reference sequence). V was shortened by 6 bases and J by 10 bases, with 16 bases between the two germline ends. The CDR3 extends over 12 amino acids. CDR3 loop: CSARLTSREQFF. CDR3 bases: TGCAGTGCAAGACTAACCTCGAGAGAGCAGTTCTTC.

The rearrangement joins TRBV10-2 to TRBJ1-4; D not certain. Germline V gene sequence: CDR1 WSHSY, CDR2 SAAADI. The V end lost 5 bases, the J end lost 7 bases, and 8 bases lay between the germline ends. This CDR3 contains 12 residues. In nucleotides, the CDR3 is TGCGCCAGCAGTATAGGAGGTGAAAAACTGTTTTTT. Amino acids: CASSIGGEKLFF.

Note on this clonotype: This may stem from a read error, because a much larger clone lies one nucleotide away. The V and J genes are TRBV6-1 and TRBJ2-7; the D is unclear. Germline V gene sequence: CDR1 MNHNS, CDR2 SASEGT. V was trimmed by 4 bases and J by 3 bases, leaving 7 bases between them. The CDR3 loop spans 12 amino acids. The CDR3 DNA is TGTGCCAGCAGTGGGTACCGCTACGAGCAGTACTTC. Its translation: CASSGYRYEQYF.

This clonotype was seen repeatedly, ten times or more. The chain has TRBV28 and TRBJ2-1; TRBD2 aligns across 8 bases. CDR1 and CDR2 from the germline V gene are MDHEN and SYDVKM. The CDR3 covers 16 residues. The junction had 7 bases not matched to a gene; V was cut back by 5 bases and J by 1 base. CDR3 sequence (DNA): TGTGCCAGCAGTCCTCGGACGGGAGGGTCCTACAATGAGCAGTTCTTC. The encoded protein is CASSPRTGGSYNEQFF.

This clonotype was seen more than once but under ten times. The chain recombines TRBV7-2 with TRBJ1-5, with D uncertain. CDR1 is SGHTA and CDR2 is FQGNSA in the germline V gene. Deletions cut 2 bases from V and 0 bases from J, with 8 bases between. This CDR3 contains 15 residues. CDR3 amino acids: CASSLQDYSNQPQHF. CDR3 in DNA: TGTGCCAGCAGCTTACAAGACTATAGCAATCAGCCCCAGCATTTT. Based on the CDR3 plus reference TRBV7-2 and TRBJ1-5, the full variable domain is GAGVSQSPSNKVTEKGKDVELRCDPISGHTALYWYRQSLGQGLEFLIYFQGNSAPDKSGLPSDRFSAERTGGSVSTLTIQRTQQEDSAVYLCASSLQDYSNQPQHFGDGTRLSIL.

This clonotype was counted at least ten times. The chain employs TRBV11-2 and TRBJ2-7; 8 bases are shared with TRBD1. Germline V lookup: CDR1 SGHAT, CDR2 FQNNGV. The length of the CDR3 is 14 residues. J gave up 9 bases and V 1 base, and 8 bases lay outside the gene matches. The CDR3 protein is CASSLAGTGSSQYF. In nucleotides, the CDR3 is TGTGCCAGCAGCTTAGCCGGGACAGGATCGTCGCAGTACTTC.

The V gene is TRBV19, the J gene TRBJ2-7; maybe TRBD1 (5 bases). The CDR3 extends over 14 amino acids. Trimming removed 7 bases at V and 0 bases at J, with 13 bases between. The V gene's germline CDR1 is LNHDA and CDR2 SQIVND (reference sequence). In DNA form, the CDR3 reads TGTGCCAGTAAAATTGGACAAGGCTCCTACGAGCAGTACTTC. Its translation is CASKIGQGSYEQYF.

This chain uses TRBV5-8 with TRBJ2-7, with D uncertain. This CDR3 comprises 13 residues. With 0 bases removed from V and 5 bases from J, the gap between germline ends came to 9 bases. Germline V gives CDR1 SGHTS, CDR2 YDEGEE. The CDR3: CASSLVYRDEQYF. CDR3 DNA sequence: TGTGCCAGCAGCTTGGTGTATAGGGACGAGCAGTACTTC.

As concerns this clonotype: A clone one base away is much larger, so this may be a read error. The final CDR3 position lacks the conserved phenylalanine or tryptophan, pointing to a likely read error. The rearrangement joins TRBV30 to TRBJ2-7, with unresolved D. The CDR3 contains 13 residues. V was clipped by 2 bases and J by 3 bases, with 11 bases between them. Germline values: CDR1 GTSNPN, CDR2 SVGIG (reference sequence). DNA for the CDR3: TGTGCCTGGAGTTCACAAGATCGCTACGAGCAGTACCTC. Protein product: CAWSSQDRYEQYL.

This clonotype was detected ten times or more. The chain uses TRBV27 and TRBJ1-1; maybe TRBD1 (5 bases). The CDR3 has 15 amino acids. Per the germline V gene, CDR1 is MNHEY and CDR2 is SMNVEV (reference sequence). V dropped 2 bases and J dropped 3 bases, with 13 bases sitting between them. CDR3 sequence: CASSLRSGADTEAFF. The CDR3 DNA reads TGTGCCAGCAGTTTAAGATCCGGGGCCGACACTGAAGCTTTCTTT.

Details on this clonotype: This clone may be a read error of a much larger clone one base away. The chain uses TRBV28 and TRBJ1-1, with D maybe TRBD1 (6 bases). The germline V gene has CDR1 MDHEN and CDR2 SYDVKM. Trimming left V 6 bases short and J 1 base short, with 21 bases between. The CDR3 totals 17 residues. This CDR3 reads CASRLGEGGAQNTEAFF. The CDR3, as DNA: TGTGCCAGCAGACTAGGGGAGGGGGGGGCCCAGAACACTGAAGCTTTCTTT.

This rearrangement joins TRBV2 to TRBJ2-2, with TRBD2 as a possible D gene (5 bases). Germline V lookup: CDR1 SNHLY, CDR2 FYNNEI. The V end was cut by 7 bases, the J end by 5 bases, with 23 bases between. The CDR3 length is 17 residues. The CDR3 nucleotides are TGTGCCAGCACCCCTCTCCTTGGATCGAGGAGGACCGGGGAGCTGTTTTTT. Translation: CASTPLLGSRRTGELFF.

This clonotype showed up many times. The chain combines TRBV27 with TRBJ1-1, with D maybe TRBD1 (5 bases). This CDR3 has 14 residues. From germline, CDR1 is MNHEY and CDR2 SMNVEV (reference sequence). The ends were cut back, 3 bases at V and 1 base at J, with 9 bases in the middle. The CDR3: CASSFDRANTEAFF. CDR3 nucleotide sequence: TGTGCCAGCAGTTTTGACAGAGCGAACACTGAAGCTTTCTTT.

This clonotype came up many times. The chain carries TRBV5-5 and TRBJ1-5; 10 positions match TRBD1. CDR3 size: 19 residues. The J segment lost 4 bases and the V segment lost 1 base, leaving 14 bases of the junction unmatched. Germline-derived CDR1 and CDR2 are SGHKS and YYEKEE (reference sequence). This CDR3 is CASSLRARTGGSWNQPQHF. The CDR3 coding sequence is TGTGCCAGCAGCTTGCGGGCGAGGACAGGGGGAAGTTGGAATCAGCCCCAGCATTTT.

This clonotype was seen repeatedly, ten times or more. The chain joins TRBV5-1 to TRBJ2-1; the D gene could be TRBD1 or TRBD2 (5 bases each). The V end was cut by 3 bases, the J end by 2 bases, with 12 bases between. In germline, CDR1 is SGHRS, CDR2 YFSETQ. The CDR3 loop spans 15 amino acids. The CDR3 DNA reads as TGCGCCAGCAGCTCCCGGGACGCAGCCTACAATGAGCAGTTCTTC. Translating gives CASSSRDAAYNEQFF.

In this sample, this clonotype turned up many times. The CDR3 region is CATSDPPSGQETQYF. CDR3 bases: TGTGCCACCAGTGATCCCCCATCAGGACAAGAGACCCAGTACTTC. V is TRBV24-1 and J is TRBJ2-5; D not resolved. Trimming took off 3 bases at V and 2 bases at J, with 12 bases between the two ends. Germline V gene sequence: CDR1 KGHDR, CDR2 SFDVKD. The CDR3 spans 15 residues.

This clonotype was counted many times. V gene TRBV18 combines with J gene TRBJ2-7, with 14 bases lining up with TRBD2. The germline V gene encodes CDR1 KGHSH and CDR2 LQKENI. V was clipped by 8 bases and J by 3 bases; unmatched bases: 6. This CDR3 spans 15 amino acids. CDR3 in amino acids: CASRRTSGGIYEQYF. CDR3 coding DNA: TGTGCCAGCCGTCGGACTAGCGGGGGGATCTACGAGCAGTACTTC.

This clonotype showed up many times. A read error may produce the germline difference seen at one junction end. V gene TRBV5-1 combines with J gene TRBJ1-4, with no clear D. The CDR3 covers 11 residues. CDR1 is SGHRS, CDR2 YFSETQ, per germline. The CDR3 coding sequence is TGTGCCAGCAGCCCGGGCGAAAAACTGTTTTTT. Protein product: CASSPGEKLFF.

About this clonotype itself: A much larger clone lies one base from this, so it may be a read error. Since no conserved phenylalanine or tryptophan closes the CDR3, a read error is the likely cause. This chain uses TRBV18 with TRBJ2-1; D is unclear. The CDR3 runs 12 residues. CDR1 and CDR2 (germline): KGHSH, LQKENI. Trimming stripped 5 bases from V and 10 bases from J, with 12 bases between. Here the CDR3 DNA reads TGTGCCAGCTCAGGAACGGGCCCAGAGCAGTTCTGC. Amino acids: CASSGTGPEQFC.

This clonotype occurred many times. This chain links TRBV10-3 with TRBJ2-7, with 11 bases matching TRBD2. This CDR3 region has 16 residues. The germline gives CDR1 ENHRY, CDR2 SYGVKD. V gave up 3 bases and J gave up 4 bases; unmatched junction bases: 8. The CDR3 DNA reads as TGTGCCATCAGTGACTACTTAGCGGGAGGGAGGTACGAGCAGTACTTC. Its translation: CAISDYLAGGRYEQYF.

This clonotype came up a few times. The CDR3 DNA reads as TGTGCCAGCAGCCTAATAGACAATCCCAGGAGGGCCTCCTACAATGAGCAGTTCTTC. Protein product: CASSLIDNPRRASYNEQFF. The chain recombines TRBV7-9 with TRBJ2-1; tentatively, D is TRBD2 (6 bases). CDR1 is SEHNR and CDR2 is FQNEAQ in the germline V gene (reference sequence). Trimming removed 5 bases from V and 0 bases from J, with 23 bases in between. This CDR3 region has 19 residues.

This clonotype occurred many times. V is TRBV6-1 and J is TRBJ1-1; a weak D match, TRBD1 (5 bases). Trimming took off 1 base at V and 6 bases at J, with 9 bases between the two ends. This CDR3 has 13 amino acids. CDR1 is MNHNS and CDR2 is SASEGT in the germline V gene. CDR3 protein: CASSEVRVSEAFF. Written as DNA, the CDR3 is TGTGCCAGCAGTGAAGTCAGGGTATCTGAAGCTTTCTTT.

The sample holds many counts of this clonotype. V usage is TRBV3-1 and J usage is TRBJ2-3; D remains unclear. Germline V gene lookup returns CDR1 LGHDT and CDR2 YNNKEL (reference sequence). Trimming shortened V by 0 bases and J by 7 bases, and 8 bases separated the two germline ends. CDR3 size: 13 residues. CDR3 DNA: TGTGCCAGCAGCCAAGATTTCACTAATACGCAGTATTTT. Translating gives CASSQDFTNTQYF.

This clonotype was counted between two and nine times. This chain connects TRBV3-1 to TRBJ1-1, with D unresolved. Trimming pared 0 bases from V and 3 bases from J, leaving 11 bases between. There are 15 residues in the CDR3. CDR1 is LGHDT and CDR2 is YNNKEL in the germline V gene (reference sequence). In DNA form, the CDR3 reads TGTGCCAGCAGCCAAGATCGTAGGGTACACACTGAAGCTTTCTTT. Translation gives CASSQDRRVHTEAFF.

This clonotype has just one count. One base away lies a much larger clone, so this may be a sequencing read error. The chain has TRBV30 and TRBJ1-2; 7 positions match TRBD1. Germline CDR1 reads GTSNPN; CDR2 reads SVGIG (reference sequence). The CDR3 consists of 13 residues. The CDR3 nucleotides are TGTGCCTGGAGTGTACAACAGGGGACGCATGACTTCTTC. Residues: CAWSVQQGTHDFF.

The rearrangement links TRBV19 to TRBJ2-7; 16 bases fit TRBD2. CDR1 is LNHDA, CDR2 SQIVND, per germline (reference sequence). J lost 2 bases, V lost 5 bases, and 6 bases had no gene match. The CDR3 is made up of 17 amino acids. The DNA for the CDR3 is TGTGCCAGTAGTCGCATGGGACTAGCGGGAGGGCCCTACGAGCAGTACTTC. It yields the protein CASSRMGLAGGPYEQYF.

The chain combines TRBV18 with TRBJ2-1; D unresolved. V lost 2 bases and J 5 bases, leaving 10 bases between the germline ends. The CDR3 extends over 14 amino acids. Germline V CDR1 and CDR2: KGHSH, LQKENI. The CDR3 loop reads CASSPSFADNEQFF. DNA for the CDR3: TGTGCCAGCTCACCAAGTTTTGCGGACAATGAGCAGTTCTTC.

In its sample, this clonotype was seen a few times. V and J are TRBV19 and TRBJ2-7; 7 bases fit TRBD1. The CDR3 consists of 14 residues. Germline assignment: CDR1 LNHDA and CDR2 SQIVND (reference sequence). The trim removed 7 bases at V and 3 bases at J, leaving 9 bases unmatched. The CDR3 DNA sequence: TGTGCCAGTAAGCACCGGGACAGCAACTACGAGCAGTACTTC. Encoded protein: CASKHRDSNYEQYF.